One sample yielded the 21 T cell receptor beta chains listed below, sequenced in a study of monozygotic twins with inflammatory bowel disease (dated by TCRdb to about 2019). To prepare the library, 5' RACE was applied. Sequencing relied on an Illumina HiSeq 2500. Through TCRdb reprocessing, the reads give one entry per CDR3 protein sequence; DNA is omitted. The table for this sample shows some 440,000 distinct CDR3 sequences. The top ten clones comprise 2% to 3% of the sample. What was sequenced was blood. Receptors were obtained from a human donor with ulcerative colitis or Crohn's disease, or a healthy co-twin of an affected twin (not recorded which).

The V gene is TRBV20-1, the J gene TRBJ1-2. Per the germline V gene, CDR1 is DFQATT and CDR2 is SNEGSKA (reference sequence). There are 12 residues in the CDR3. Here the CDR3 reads CSATRPKDGYTF.

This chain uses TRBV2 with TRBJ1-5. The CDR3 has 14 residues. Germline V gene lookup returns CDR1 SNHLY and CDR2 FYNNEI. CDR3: CASRRTSGNQPQHF.

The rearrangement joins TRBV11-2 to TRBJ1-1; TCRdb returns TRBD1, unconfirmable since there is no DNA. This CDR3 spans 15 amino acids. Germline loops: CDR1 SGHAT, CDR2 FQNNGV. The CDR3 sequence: CASSPWTGRDTEAFF. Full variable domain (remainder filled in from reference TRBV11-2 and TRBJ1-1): EAGVAQSPRYKIIEKRQSVAFWCNPISGHATLYWYQQILGQGPKLLIQFQNNGVVDDSQLPKDRFSAERLKGVDSTLKIQPAKLEDSAVYLCASSPWTGRDTEAFFGQGTRLTVV.

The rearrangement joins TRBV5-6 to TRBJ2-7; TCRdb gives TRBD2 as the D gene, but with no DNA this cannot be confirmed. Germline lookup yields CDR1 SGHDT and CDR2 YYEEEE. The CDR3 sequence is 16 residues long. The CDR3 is CASSRGLAGLSYEQYF.

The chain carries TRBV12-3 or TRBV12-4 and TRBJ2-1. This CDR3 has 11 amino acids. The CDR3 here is CASAVATEQFF.

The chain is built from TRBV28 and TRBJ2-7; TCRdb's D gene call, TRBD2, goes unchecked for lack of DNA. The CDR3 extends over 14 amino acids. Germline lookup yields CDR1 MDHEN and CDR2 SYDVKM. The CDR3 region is CASKTSGLTYEQYF.

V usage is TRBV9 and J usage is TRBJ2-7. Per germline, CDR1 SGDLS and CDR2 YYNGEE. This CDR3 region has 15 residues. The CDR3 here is CASSVADSSSYEQYF.

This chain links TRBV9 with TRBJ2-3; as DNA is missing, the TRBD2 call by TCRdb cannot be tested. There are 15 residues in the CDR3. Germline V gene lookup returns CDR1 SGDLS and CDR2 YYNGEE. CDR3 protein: CASSVETRYFDTQYF.

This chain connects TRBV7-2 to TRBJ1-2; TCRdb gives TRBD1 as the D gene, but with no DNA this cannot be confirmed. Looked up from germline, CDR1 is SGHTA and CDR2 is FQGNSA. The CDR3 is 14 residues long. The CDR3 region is CASSLAQGVDGYTF.

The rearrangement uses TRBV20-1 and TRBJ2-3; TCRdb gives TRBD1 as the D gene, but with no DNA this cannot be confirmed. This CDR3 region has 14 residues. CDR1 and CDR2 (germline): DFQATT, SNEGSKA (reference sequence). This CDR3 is CSAPAGASTDTQYF.

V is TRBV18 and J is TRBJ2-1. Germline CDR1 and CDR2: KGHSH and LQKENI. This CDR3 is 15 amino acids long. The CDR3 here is CASSPPISSYNEQFF.

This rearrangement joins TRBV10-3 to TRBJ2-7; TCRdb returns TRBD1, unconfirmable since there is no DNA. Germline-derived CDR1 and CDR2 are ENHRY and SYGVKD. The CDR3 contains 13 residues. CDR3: CAISQVPGGEQYF.

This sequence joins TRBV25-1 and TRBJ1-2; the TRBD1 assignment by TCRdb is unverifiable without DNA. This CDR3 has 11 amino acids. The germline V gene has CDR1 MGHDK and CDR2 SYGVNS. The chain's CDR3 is CASKGRDGYTF.

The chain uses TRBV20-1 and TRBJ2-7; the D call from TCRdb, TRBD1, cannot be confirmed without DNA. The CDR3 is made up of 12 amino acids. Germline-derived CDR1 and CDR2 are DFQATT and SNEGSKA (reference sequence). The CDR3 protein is CSAGDRGGEQYF.

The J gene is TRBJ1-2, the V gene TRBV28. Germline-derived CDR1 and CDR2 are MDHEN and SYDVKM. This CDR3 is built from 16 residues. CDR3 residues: CASRPGGAGGDYGYTF.

The CDR3 loop is CASSLEANTEASF. The genes are TRBV7-9 and TRBJ1-1. Per germline, CDR1 SEHNR and CDR2 FQNEAQ (reference sequence). The CDR3 totals 13 residues.

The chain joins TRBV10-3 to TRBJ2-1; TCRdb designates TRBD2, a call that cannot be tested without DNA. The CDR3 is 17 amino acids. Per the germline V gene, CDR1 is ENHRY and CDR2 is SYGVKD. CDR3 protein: CAIKPSPGGLDANEQFF.

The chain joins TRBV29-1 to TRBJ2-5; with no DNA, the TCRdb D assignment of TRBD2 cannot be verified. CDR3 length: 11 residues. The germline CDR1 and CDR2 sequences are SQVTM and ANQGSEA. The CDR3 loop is CSVRGEGPQYF. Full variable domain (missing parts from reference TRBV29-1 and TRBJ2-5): SAVISQKPSRDICQRGTSLTIQCQVDSQVTMMFWYRQQPGQSLTLIATANQGSEATYESGFVIDKFPISRPNLTFSTLTVSNMSPEDSSIYLCSVRGEGPQYFGPGTRLLVL.

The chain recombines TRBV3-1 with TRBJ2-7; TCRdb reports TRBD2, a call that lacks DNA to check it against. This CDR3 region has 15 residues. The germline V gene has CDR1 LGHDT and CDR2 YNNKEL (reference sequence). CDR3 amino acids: CASNRTSGGSYEQYF.

The CDR3 sequence: CASSRDGPYEQYF. The chain joins TRBV3-1 to TRBJ2-7; the TRBD1 assignment by TCRdb is unverifiable without DNA. Germline V lookup: CDR1 LGHDT, CDR2 YNNKEL (reference sequence). This CDR3 is built from 13 residues.

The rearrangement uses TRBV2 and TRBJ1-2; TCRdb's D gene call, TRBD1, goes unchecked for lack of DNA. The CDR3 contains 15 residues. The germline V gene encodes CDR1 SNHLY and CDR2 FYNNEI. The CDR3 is CASSVGQTGVVGYTF.